This T cell receptor beta chain appears in the sequencing data of a study of CD8+ T cells in alopecia areata. Findings and caveats of the study: Throughout tofacitinib, many expanded lesional clones continued to persist in scalp and blood. When scalp samples are sequenced, resident alphabeta T cells of normal skin are also captured. In lesional scalp, particularly from alopecia totalis/universalis, clonality was higher than in normal scalp.

Regarding treatment: oral pan-JAK inhibitor, 5-10 mg twice daily. This clone was picked up a small number of times. Antigen unknown. With 6 bases removed from V and 2 bases from J, the gap between germline ends came to 13 bases. CDR1 and CDR2 from the germline V gene are SQVTM and ANQGSEA. CDR3 length equals 14 residues. Following RNA extraction, reverse transcription yielded cDNA that acted as the sequencing template. Profiled with immunoSEQ multiplex PCR; TCRdb holds only in-frame clones, not every one. The sample lists about 120,000 clones, roughly 60% occurring once. The origin of this receptor is a human donor with alopecia areata. Source: CD8+ T cells sorted from blood, taken at week 4, from a patient treated with tofacitinib. This chain connects TRBV29-1 to TRBJ2-2, with D possibly matching TRBD1 (6 bases). This chain's CDR3 is CSVAGTLNTGELFF. For the CDR3, the DNA is TGCAGCGTAGCCGGGACACTAAACACCGGGGAGCTGTTTTTT.